This TCR beta chain is drawn from a study of cytomegalovirus exposure and HLA in healthy donors. J lost 4 bases, V lost 0 bases, and 3 bases had no gene match. This CDR3 has 15 residues. CDR1 and CDR2 from the germline V gene are LGHNA and YSLEER. A word on this clone: Its cognate antigen is unknown. The sample holds other DNA sequences that translate to the same CDR3.

Both 60 Vbeta primers and 13 Jbeta primers went into the PCR. Assay used: immunoSEQ multiplex PCR; TCRdb lists only in-frame clones, some missing. This sample yields about 170,000 clones, of which approximately 81% are seen a single time; approximately 2.4% belongs to the top ten. Notes on the study in general: Across all donors, roughly uniform sequencing depth was an assumption of the presence/absence analyses. In a later analysis, CMV-associated beta chains were mostly HLA-associated, it appeared. For most TCR beta V segments, an earlier analysis put the productive rate at about 90% or about 30% of the time. Common viral pathogens (according to a later analysis) appeared linked to several of the most significant clusters.

V usage is TRBV4-3 and J usage is TRBJ2-5; 9 nucleotides agree with TRBD2. The sequence was collected from a woman aged 45-59 years in good health and CMV-seronegative. Sequences were obtained from PBMCs. The CDR3 loop reads CASSQELAGAETQYF. The CDR3 DNA reads as TGCGCCAGCAGCCAAGAGTTAGCGGGGGCAGAGACCCAGTACTTC.